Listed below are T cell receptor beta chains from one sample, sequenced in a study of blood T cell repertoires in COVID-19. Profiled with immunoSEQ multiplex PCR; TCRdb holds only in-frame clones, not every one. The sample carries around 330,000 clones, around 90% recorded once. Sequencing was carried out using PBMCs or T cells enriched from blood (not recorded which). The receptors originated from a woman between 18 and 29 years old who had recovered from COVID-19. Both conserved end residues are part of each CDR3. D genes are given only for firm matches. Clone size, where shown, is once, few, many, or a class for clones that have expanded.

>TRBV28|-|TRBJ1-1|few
CASSSRQSPFF
TGTGCCAGCAGTTCACGACAGTCCCCTTTCTTT
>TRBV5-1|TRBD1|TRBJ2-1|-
CASSTGQGAFNEQFF
TGCGCCAGCAGCACCGGACAGGGGGCTTTTAATGAGCAGTTCTTC
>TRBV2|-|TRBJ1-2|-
CASSEGQAFNYGYTF
TGTGCCAGCAGTGAGGGGCAGGCCTTTAACTATGGCTACACCTTC
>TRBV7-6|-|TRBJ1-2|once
CASSLDQGYGYTF
TGTGCCAGCAGCTTAGACCAGGGTTATGGCTACACCTTC
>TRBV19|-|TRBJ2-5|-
CASSIAGQSIETQYF
TGTGCCAGTAGTATTGCCGGACAGTCCATCGAGACCCAGTACTTC
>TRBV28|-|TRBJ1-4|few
CASSSPGGANEKLFF
TGTGCCAGCAGTTCCCCTGGAGGAGCTAATGAAAAACTGTTTTTT
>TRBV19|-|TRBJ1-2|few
CASRSDFTDVGYTF
TGTGCCAGTAGGTCGGACTTTACTGATGTGGGCTACACCTTC
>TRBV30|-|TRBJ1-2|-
CAWSVGSSRGNGYTF
TGTGCCTGGAGTGTAGGGTCGTCGAGGGGGAATGGCTACACCTTC
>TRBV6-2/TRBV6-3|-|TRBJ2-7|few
CASSATGYYEQYF
TGTGCCAGCAGTGCGACAGGATACTACGAGCAGTACTTC
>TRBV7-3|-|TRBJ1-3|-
CASSLSVRGNGNTIYF
TGTGCCAGCAGCTTAAGCGTAAGGGGGAATGGAAACACCATATATTTT
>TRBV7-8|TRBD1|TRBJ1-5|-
CASSLKRTGNQPQHF
TGTGCCAGCAGCTTAAAGCGGACAGGGAATCAGCCCCAGCATTTT
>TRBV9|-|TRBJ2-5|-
CASSVGAEETQYF
TGTGCCAGCAGCGTAGGCGCTGAAGAGACCCAGTACTTC
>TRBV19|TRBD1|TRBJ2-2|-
CASTTGPNTGELFF
TGTGCCAGTACGACAGGGCCCAACACCGGGGAGCTGTTTTTT
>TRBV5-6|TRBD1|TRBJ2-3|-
CASSLGGTGVDTQYF
TGTGCCAGCAGCTTAGGTGGGACAGGGGTAGATACGCAGTATTTT
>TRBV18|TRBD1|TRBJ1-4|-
CASSPATGDNYEKLFF
TGTGCCAGCTCACCGGCGACAGGGGACAACTATGAAAAACTGTTTTTT
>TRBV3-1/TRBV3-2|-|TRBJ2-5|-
CASSRNSQVLETQYF
TGTGCCAGCAGCCGGAACAGTCAAGTACTGGAGACCCAGTACTTC
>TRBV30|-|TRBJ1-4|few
CAWSSTVGKLFF
TGTGCCTGGAGTTCAACCGTCGGAAAACTGTTTTTT
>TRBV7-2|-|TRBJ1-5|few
CASSLNFRESQHF
TGTGCCAGCAGCTTAAATTTTCGGGAATCCCAGCATTTT
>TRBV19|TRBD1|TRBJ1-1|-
CASSRRTGEGTEAFF
TGTGCCAGTAGTAGGCGGACAGGGGAAGGCACTGAAGCTTTCTTT
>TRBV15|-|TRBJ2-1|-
CATSRDRPETSRKQFF
TGTGCCACCAGCAGAGATCGACCGGAGACTAGTAGGAAGCAGTTCTTC
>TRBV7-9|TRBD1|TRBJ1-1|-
CASSSTGARRTEAFF
TGTGCCAGCAGCTCGACAGGGGCCCGGCGGACTGAAGCTTTCTTT
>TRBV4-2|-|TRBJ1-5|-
CASSQNGELSPQHF
TGTGCCAGCAGCCAAAACGGGGAGTTATCGCCCCAGCATTTT
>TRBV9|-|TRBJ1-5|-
CASSGEQGYNQPQHF
TGTGCCAGCAGCGGAGAACAGGGCTACAATCAGCCCCAGCATTTT
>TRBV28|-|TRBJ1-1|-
CASLTGFRAEAFF
TGTGCCAGCCTAACAGGGTTTAGGGCTGAAGCTTTCTTT
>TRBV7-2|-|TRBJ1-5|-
CASSLVGGAGQPQHF
TGTGCCAGCAGCTTAGTGGGGGGGGCAGGTCAGCCCCAGCATTTT
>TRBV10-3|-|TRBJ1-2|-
CAISERQDTNYGYTF
TGTGCCATCAGTGAAAGGCAGGACACTAACTATGGCTACACCTTC
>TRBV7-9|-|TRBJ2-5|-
CASSPDGAETQYF
TGTGCCAGCAGCCCGGATGGGGCCGAGACCCAGTACTTC
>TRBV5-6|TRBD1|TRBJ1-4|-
CASSLGGTGGEKLFF
TGTGCCAGCAGCTTGGGCGGGACAGGGGGTGAAAAACTGTTTTTT
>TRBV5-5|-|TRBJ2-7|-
CASSPFPGFEQYF
TGTGCCAGCAGCCCGTTTCCGGGTTTCGAGCAGTACTTC
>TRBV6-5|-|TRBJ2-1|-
CASSYSSGEFYNEQFF
TGTGCCAGCAGTTACTCCTCAGGGGAATTCTACAATGAGCAGTTCTTC
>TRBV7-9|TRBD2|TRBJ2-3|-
CASSLWTSGGIDTQYF
TGTGCCAGCAGCCTGTGGACTAGCGGGGGTATTGATACGCAGTATTTT
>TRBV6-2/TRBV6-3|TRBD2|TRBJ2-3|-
CASSYRTSGSTDTQYF
TGTGCCAGCAGTTACCGGACTAGCGGTAGCACAGATACGCAGTATTTT
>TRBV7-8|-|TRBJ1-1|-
CASSPRLQSEAFF
TGTGCCAGCAGCCCGAGATTACAGTCTGAAGCTTTCTTT
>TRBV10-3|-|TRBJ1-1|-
CAISDIDGVTEAFF
TGTGCCATCAGTGATATCGACGGGGTCACTGAAGCTTTCTTT
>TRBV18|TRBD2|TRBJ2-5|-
CASSPRPSGRGVETQYF
TGTGCCAGCTCACCACGGCCTAGCGGGAGAGGAGTAGAGACCCAGTACTTC
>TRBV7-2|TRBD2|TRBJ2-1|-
CASSYTARTSSYNEQFF
TGTGCCAGCAGCTACACCGCCAGGACTAGCTCCTACAATGAGCAGTTCTTC